The clone carrying this TCR beta chain is a singleton in its sample. Germline V gene lookup returns CDR1 SEHNR and CDR2 FQNEAQ (reference sequence). V dropped 5 bases and J dropped 5; count of bases not matched to a gene: 13. CDR3 size: 16 residues. This entry comes from a study of CD8 T cells in Susac syndrome. With random hexamers, reverse transcription was performed on roughly 0.5 to 1 ug of RNA. Via MiXCR, TCRdb re-called the immunoSEQ multiplex PCR reads, giving one row per CDR3 protein. This table holds around 20,000 distinct CDR3 sequences, about 95% found once. The chain is built from TRBV7-9 and TRBJ2-3; TRBD2 aligns across 7 bases. The sequencing sample was made of CD8+ T cells from PBMCs. This sequence was found in a human donor in good health. CDR3 bases: TGTGCCAGCAGCCCCCCCCTGGCGGGAGCGAAAGATACGCAGTATTTT. Amino acid sequence: CASSPPLAGAKDTQYF.